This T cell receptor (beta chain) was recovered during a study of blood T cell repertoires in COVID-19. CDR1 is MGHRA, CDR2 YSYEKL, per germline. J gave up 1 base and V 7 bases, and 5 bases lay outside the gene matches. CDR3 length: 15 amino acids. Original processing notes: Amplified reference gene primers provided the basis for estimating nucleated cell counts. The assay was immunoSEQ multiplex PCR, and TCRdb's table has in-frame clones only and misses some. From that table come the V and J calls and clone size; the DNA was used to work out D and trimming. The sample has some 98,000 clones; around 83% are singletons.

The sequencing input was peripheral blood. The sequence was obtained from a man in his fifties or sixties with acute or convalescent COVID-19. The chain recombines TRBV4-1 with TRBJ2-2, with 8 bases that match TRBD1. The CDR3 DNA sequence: TGCGCCAGCACCACCGGGACAGGGAACACCGGGGAGCTGTTTTTT. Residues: CASTTGTGNTGELFF.